A single TCR beta chain is shown here with its context. Its antigen is not known. The CDR3 is 16 residues long. V lost 3 bases, J lost 2 bases, and 10 bases stayed unmatched. Germline V gene sequence: CDR1 MNHNS, CDR2 SASEGT. The entry originates in a study of cytomegalovirus exposure and HLA in healthy donors. Study in general: A later analysis reported the same platform for the 110 or so validation repertoires and the 500 to 750 first-cohort repertoires. Study results and limitations: Published work reported that the classifier diagnosed cytomegalovirus status with high specificity and sensitivity. Many donors shared some public TCRs, even though most TCR sequences were rare. It was confirmed in vitro that a few of the CMV-associated chains were specific for CMV antigens.

Sequenced by immunoSEQ multiplex PCR; TCRdb stores in-frame clones only, minus some. The sample lists 250,000 to 300,000 clones, 65% to 90% occurring once. The TCR was taken from a woman under 30 in good health and CMV-seronegative. Specimen: PBMCs. The rearrangement links TRBV6-1 to TRBJ2-7; 7 bases are a match to TRBD1. The CDR3 DNA sequence: TGTGCCAGCAGTGATACGACAGGGTTACCCCCCTACGAGCAGTACTTC. It is translated as CASSDTTGLPPYEQYF.